This T cell receptor beta chain was sequenced during a study of blood T cell repertoires in COVID-19. Study-wide context: Spain, Italy and the United States supplied samples that represented acute and convalescent COVID-19. PBMCs, B-cell-depleted T cells, or T cells were the source of the cDNA or gDNA that made up the material.

Original processing methods: Amplifying reference gene primers gave estimates of nucleated cell counts. Sequencing used immunoSEQ multiplex PCR; TCRdb keeps in-frame clones, though not all of them. V and J calls and clone size are given by that table; D and trimming were obtained from the DNA. Here the sample spans over 90,000 clones, approximately 86% being singletons. The CDR3 has 15 residues. CDR1 and CDR2 from the germline V gene are SGHRS and YFSETQ. Trimming pared 4 bases from V and 2 bases from J, leaving 15 bases between. This chain connects TRBV5-1 to TRBJ1-2; TRBD1 is a possible D gene (5 bases). Specimen: peripheral blood. The sequence derives from a woman aged 55-70 years in a cohort sampled during active or convalescent COVID-19. The CDR3, as DNA: TGCGCCAGCAGCCTCAGGGCCTCACCCAACTATGGCTACACCTTC. Its protein product is CASSLRASPNYGYTF.